The rows below give T cell receptor beta chains drawn from one sample of a study of CD8+ T cells in alopecia areata. Data came from immunoSEQ multiplex PCR; TCRdb stores just in-frame clones and leaves some out. The sample lists 150,000 to 200,000 clones, approximately 57% occurring once. Source: CD4+ T cells sorted from blood, taken at week 24, from a patient treated with tofacitinib. All receptors derive from a human donor with alopecia areata. CDR3s include the opening cysteine and the closing phenylalanine or tryptophan. D genes are given only for firm matches. Where a row states a size, it is once, few, many or the class of an expanded clone; other rows omit it.

>TRBV5-1|.|.|TRBJ1-2
CASSRDNYGYTF
TGCGCCAGCAGTCGGGACAACTATGGCTACACCTTC
>TRBV29-1|.|.|TRBJ2-1
CSGQPMSANEQFF
TGCAGCGGCCAGCCCATGTCGGCCAATGAGCAGTTCTTC
>TRBV7-9|.|TRBD1|TRBJ1-1
CASSSQGARAFF
TGTGCCAGCAGCTCACAGGGGGCCCGGGCTTTCTTT
>TRBV20-1|.|.|TRBJ1-4
CSASGGEKLFF
TGCAGTGCTAGCGGGGGAGAAAAACTGTTTTTT
>TRBV10-1|few|.|TRBJ2-6
CASSECRRTASGANVLTF
TGCGCCAGCAGTGAATGTCGGAGGACAGCTTCTGGGGCCAACGTCCTGACTTTC
>TRBV30|.|TRBD1|TRBJ2-7
CAWARTGGAFYEQYF
TGTGCCTGGGCCCGGACAGGGGGCGCCTTCTACGAGCAGTACTTC
>TRBV30|.|.|TRBJ1-1
CAWSQIPEGPEAFF
TGTGCCTGGAGCCAAATCCCGGAGGGCCCTGAAGCTTTCTTT
>TRBV30|.|TRBD2|TRBJ2-5
CASSRGGAGGPGETQYF
TGTGCCTCATCGAGGGGAGGAGCGGGGGGCCCTGGAGAGACCCAGTACTTC
>TRBV7-9|.|.|TRBJ1-2
CASSPSTGHLNYGYTF
TGTGCCAGCAGCCCCAGTACGGGACACCTCAACTATGGCTACACCTTC
>TRBV11-3|.|.|TRBJ2-3
CASSPNSDTQYF
TGTGCCAGCAGCCCGAACTCAGATACGCAGTATTTT
>TRBV30|.|TRBD1|TRBJ2-1
CAWKKDRGRYNEQFF
TGTGCCTGGAAAAAGGACAGGGGAAGGTACAATGAGCAGTTCTTC
>TRBV7-2|.|.|TRBJ1-2
CASSFNQGDYGYTF
TGTGCCAGCAGCTTCAACCAGGGCGACTATGGCTACACCTTC
>TRBV30|.|TRBD1|TRBJ2-7
CAWSRDSLTYEQYF
TGTGCCTGGAGTAGGGACAGTCTGACCTACGAGCAGTACTTC
>TRBV9|.|TRBD2|TRBJ2-1
CASSVATSSGEQFF
TGTGCCAGCAGCGTAGCGACTAGCTCCGGTGAGCAGTTCTTC
>TRBV29-1|.|.|TRBJ2-2
CSVEVGDAGELFF
TGCAGCGTTGAAGTGGGGGACGCCGGGGAGCTGTTTTTT
>TRBV30|.|.|TRBJ2-7
CAWMKAGIPGEQYF
TGTGCCTGGATGAAGGCGGGGATTCCCGGGGAGCAGTACTTC
>TRBV4-1|.|.|TRBJ2-2
CASSQERVNTGELFF
TGCGCCAGCAGCCAAGAGAGGGTAAACACCGGGGAGCTGTTTTTT
>TRBV29-1|few|.|TRBJ2-5
CSVGRGETQYF
TGCAGCGTTGGTCGGGGAGAGACCCAGTACTTC
>TRBV6-5|.|TRBD2|TRBJ2-5
CASSYSSGGQETQYF
TGTGCCAGCAGTTACTCGAGCGGGGGTCAAGAGACCCAGTACTTC
>TRBV27|few|.|TRBJ1-2
CASSPSSTQGWGYTF
TGTGCCAGCAGTCCCTCCTCAACTCAGGGCTGGGGCTACACCTTC
>TRBV4-2|.|.|TRBJ1-1
CASSHSGGDTEAFF
TGTGCCAGCAGCCACTCCGGGGGGGATACTGAAGCTTTCTTT
>TRBV30|.|.|TRBJ2-7
CAWSVAARGYEQYF
TGTGCCTGGAGTGTTGCTGCTCGCGGCTACGAGCAGTACTTC
>TRBV2|many|TRBD1|TRBJ2-7
CASSTRDRPTSF
TGTGCCAGCAGTACCCGGGACAGACCTACTAGCTTC
>TRBV29-1|.|.|TRBJ2-7
CSVGLSGGRISEQYF
TGCAGCGTTGGTCTTAGTGGGGGGCGCATATCCGAGCAGTACTTC
>TRBV11-3|.|.|TRBJ2-7
CASSFEGGNSYEQYF
TGTGCCAGCAGCTTCGAGGGGGGGAACTCCTACGAGCAGTACTTC
>TRBV4-2|few|TRBD2|TRBJ2-1
CASSRGLAGLGNEQFF
TGTGCCAGCAGCCGGGGACTAGCGGGGCTGGGGAATGAGCAGTTCTTC
>TRBV4-1|.|TRBD1|TRBJ1-1
CASSPGTGADTEAFF
TGCGCCAGCAGCCCCGGGACAGGGGCGGACACTGAAGCTTTCTTT
>TRBV25-1|.|.|TRBJ2-2
CASSVVGGGLFF
TGTGCCAGCAGTGTTGTAGGAGGTGGGCTGTTTTTT
>TRBV5-1|.|.|TRBJ2-3
CASSFAGPTDTQYF
TGCGCCAGCAGCTTCGCAGGACCCACAGATACGCAGTATTTT
>TRBV18|.|.|TRBJ1-3
CASSPLIWSSGNTIYF
TGTGCCAGCTCACCCCTGATCTGGAGCTCTGGAAACACCATATATTTT
>TRBV7-2|once|TRBD1|TRBJ1-2
CASRAGTGEGRGYGYTF
TGTGCCAGCAGGGCCGGGACAGGGGAAGGACGTGGCTATGGCTACACCTTC
>TRBV5-1|.|.|TRBJ2-3
CASSLPGKADTQYF
TGCGCCAGCAGCTTACCGGGGAAGGCAGATACGCAGTATTTT
>TRBV7-2|few|.|TRBJ2-7
CASSIPQGVPSYEQYF
TGTGCCAGCAGCATTCCTCAAGGGGTCCCCTCCTACGAGCAGTACTTC
>TRBV9|.|.|TRBJ2-5
CASSERSHLLPETQYF
TGTGCCAGCAGCGAGAGGAGCCACCTCCTCCCAGAGACCCAGTACTTC
>TRBV29-1|.|TRBD1|TRBJ1-3
CSVETGQSSGNTIYF
TGCAGCGTGGAAACGGGACAGAGCTCTGGAAACACCATATATTTT
>TRBV5-1|.|TRBD2|TRBJ2-3
CASSLVRGVSTDTQYF
TGCGCCAGCAGCTTGGTGCGGGGGGTCTCCACAGATACGCAGTATTTT